The present T cell receptor beta chain was sequenced within a study of blood T cell repertoires in COVID-19. Study context: Samples of COVID-19 (acute and convalescent) were obtained from the United States, Italy and Spain. Nucleic acid was either cDNA or gDNA, and it came from T cells, B-cell-depleted T cells, or PBMCs.

The CDR3 covers 15 residues. Germline CDR1 reads SGHRS; CDR2 reads YFSETQ. V lost 2 bases, J lost 7 bases, and 7 bases stayed unmatched. Under the authors' procedure: It was from reference gene primer amplification that nucleated cell counts were estimated. TCRdb's copy holds only in-frame clones and misses some; the assay was immunoSEQ multiplex PCR. The V and J calls and clone size were taken over from that table, and D and trimming were inferred from the DNA. There are about 86,000 clones in the sample; around four fifths occur only once, and around 11% lies in the top ten. The origin of this receptor is a man in his 70s with acute or convalescent COVID-19. The material sequenced was peripheral blood. The gene calls are TRBV5-1 and TRBJ2-1, with 9 positions matching TRBD1. CDR3 bases: TGCGCCAGCAGCTTAGGGACAGGGTTGGGAAATGAGCAGTTCTTC. Translated: CASSLGTGLGNEQFF.